One TCR beta chain is described in this entry. Its antigen remains undetermined. The input lacks base qualities; no much larger clone sits a single base away. Set within a cohort of healthcare workers in London, UK, this nested case-control study involved weekly PCR testing of nasopharyngeal swabs along with blood sampling. Healthcare workers were enrolled in the week of the UK lockdown, from 23 to 31 March 2020, and were followed every week for up to about 15 weeks. The protocol used for the library was 5' RACE. This sample was sequenced with a NextSeq 500. In the TCR library protocol, unique molecular identifiers were attached to individual cDNA molecules to correct for PCR bias and sequencing error. Both TCR alpha and beta chains were sequenced, and tight co-correlation was observed between alpha and beta sequence abundances in each sample. As for how the authors treated the data: Decombinator V4 was used to perform V gene, J gene and CDR3 annotation of TCR sequences. Expanded TCRs were defined as changing significantly between any two time points under a Poisson model with p below 0.0001. Abundances of TCRs were expressed as counts per million after normalisation to the total number of TCRs sequenced in each sample. TRAV1-2 paired with TRAJ12, TRAJ20 or TRAJ33 defined MAIT TCRs, while TRAV10 paired with TRAJ18 defined iNKT TCRs. VDJdb, accessed on 1 November 2021, was searched for TCRs annotated for CMV, EBV and SARS-CoV-2, and TCRs annotated for more than one antigen were excluded. TCRdb passed the public sequencing reads through fastp at Q25 and MiXCR, retaining productive beta sequences. All rows with the same CDR3 protein become a single entry with the most common DNA and genes. TCRdb's processing, not the authors' own work, is the source of the V and J calls. For this sample the table gives roughly 58,000 distinct CDR3 sequences, of which under 15% were detected only once. The ten largest clones add up to around 1.4% of the sample.

This sample is part of a study of early T cells in non-severe SARS-CoV-2 infection (dated by TCRdb to about 2021). Study-wide context: TCR sequencing used bulk RNA from unsorted whole blood, so alpha and beta chains could not be paired.

The investigation overall reported the following: VDJdb matching was skewed toward anti-spike CD8 responses and likely underestimated virus-specific expansions, missing private and CD4 specificities.

Between the V and J ends, shortened by 4 bases and 2 bases respectively, the junction contains 16 bases. The germline V gene encodes CDR1 SQVTM and CDR2 ANQGSEA. Taken from cysteine to phenylalanine, the CDR3 has 15 residues. The DNA shown is the 45-base CDR3, in frame from base 1. The sequenced sample consisted of whole blood. The chain is encoded by TRBV29-1 joined to TRBJ2-3, with TRBD1 as a weak D call on 6 bases. This sequence was found in an adult who was a healthcare worker with PCR-confirmed SARS-CoV-2 infection or an uninfected control (not recorded which). The DNA is as follows: TGCAGCGTTGTAGGTGGTATGGGGGCCACAGATACGCAGTATTTT. It is translated as CSVVGGMGATDTQYF.